The T cell receptor (beta chain) under discussion was sequenced for a study of cytomegalovirus exposure and HLA in healthy donors (dated by TCRdb to the late 2010s). Study-wide context: An earlier analysis of 587 of the donors reported roughly 300 Gb of sequence data and around 100 million unique TCR beta sequences obtained from roughly 180 million T cells. All discovery cohort repertoires had been generated on a single sequencing platform. The study aimed to test whether cataloging public T cell receptors could reveal signatures of past pathogen exposure. To predict cytomegalovirus infection status, the study combined high-throughput TCR immunosequencing, statistical association of individual TCRs with disease status, and machine learning. An early release that covered more than 550 HLA-typed donors contained approximately 300 gigabases of sequencing data and 75 million to 100 million unique TCR sequences. Across some 400 genotyped donors of the cohort, an average of 235,054 unique TCR beta nucleotide sequences per donor were sequenced, and roughly 17% of those sequences were non-productive. Genome-wide SNP genotypes for about 65% of the 666 donors were used in a later genetic analysis, which treated that subset as a discovery cohort. Because of strong linkage in the cohort, five DR-DQ haplotypes were treated as single units for association and clustering. The study profiled the T cell repertoires of under 850 subjects by immunosequencing and related them to cytomegalovirus serostatus. Among the roughly 400 genotyped donors, around 81% belonged to the genetic ancestry cluster associated with self-reported Caucasian donors. Rather than drawing on any new phenotypic data, the later analysis identified candidate immune exposures from TCR beta sequences and the way those sequences occurred across donors. HLA typing included class I and class II loci at four-digit resolution. Typing coverage varied by locus: roughly 629-640 donors for A, B, C, DRB1 and DQB1; approximately 500 for DQA1; over 600 for DPA1; under 490 for DPB1. Donor age, sex, ethnicity and CMV serostatus were compiled together with the repertoire data. In a later analysis, previously published TCR beta repertoires from about 640 donors were re-analyzed and high-resolution HLA genotyping was added so that TCR occurrence patterns could be studied. To decide whether each TCR beta V gene segment behaved as functional or pseudogenic, an earlier analysis of over 500 of the donors relied on high-throughput TCR beta sequencing. Along with the roughly 670-subject first cohort, a separate validation cohort of over a hundred different subjects was used.

Library creation used the immunoSEQ multiplex PCR assay. For the multiplex PCR, a mixture combining 60 forward primers for TCR Vbeta segments and 13 reverse primers for TCR Jbeta segments was used. The CDR3 region of rearranged TCR beta genes was amplified from genomic DNA by a multiplex PCR assay. On the Illumina HiSeq System, the amplified TCR beta libraries were sequenced as 87-base-pair reads. On the study's bioinformatics: In a later analysis, tens of millions of unique TCR beta chains were counted across the 650 to 700 repertoires, and approximately 11 million of these chains were shared by at least two donors. Raw reads were error-corrected and collapsed into unique sequences by a nearest-neighbor algorithm in which closely related sequences were merged to remove PCR and sequencing errors. V, D and J gene segments were assigned by aligning CDR3 sequences to IMGT reference sequences. For a sequence to be retained, a match of at least six nucleotides was required to both a V gene segment and a J gene segment. A rearrangement counted as productive if the CDR3 had no stop codons and remained in frame with V and J, and every other rearrangement counted as non-productive. Following IMGT convention, CDR3 was defined as the stretch from the second conserved V-encoded cysteine up to the conserved J-encoded phenylalanine. Sequences without an unambiguous match to a single V gene segment were excluded from the earlier analysis of several hundred of the donors. An earlier analysis of around 600 of the donors classified V segments as functional when productive rearrangements were above 56.7% and as segregating when the standard deviation between donors was above 5%. A statistical classification framework was developed to diagnose cytomegalovirus status using the catalog of TCR beta chain sequences. V and J gene assignment, in a later analysis, came from comparing TCR nucleotide sequences with IMGT/GENE-DB human TR gene sequences. Using the TCRdist pipeline, a later analysis assigned CDR3 sequences along with most-parsimonious VDJ recombination scenarios. A later analysis defined each TCR beta chain by its CDR3 amino acid sequence plus V-gene family, and excluded reads lacking a unique V-gene family. A later analysis removed 450 to 600 highly shared, low-generation-probability nucleotide sequences to deal with suspected cross-contamination and a sequencing artifact. For each public chain, a later analysis derived a clonal expansion index from normalized ranks of inferred template counts within each repertoire. In a later analysis, generation probabilities were computed with a VDJ recombination model fitted to out-of-frame rearrangements, and the resulting probabilities were checked against IGoR. Hypergeometric tests were used in a later analysis to score TCR-TCR, TCR-HLA and TCR-CMV co-occurrence, with a repertoire-size bias correction applied to the TCR pairs. False discovery rates were estimated in a later analysis by permuting HLA or CMV assignments 20 times. In a later analysis, co-occurring TCRs were grouped using DBSCAN, and TCRdist sequence similarity was added for clustering within HLA-allele-positive subsets. Co-occurrence clustering excluded repertoires with fewer than 30,000 or more than 120,000 public chains, plus five with anomalous nucleotide sharing. TCRdb stores this immuneACCESS table with in-frame sequences only. Part of the clones is absent; in the studies checked, under half of the shortfall reflects unresolved V genes, and no reason is known for the rest. That table furnishes V, J and clone size, whereas the DNA furnished D and trimming. Present in this sample are 150,000 to 200,000 clones, about 80% of which were seen just once. The top ten hold just over 2% of the sample.

The investigation overall reported the following: Across donors, most TCR sequences were observed very rarely, whereas some public TCRs were present in many individuals. In this cohort, only TCR beta chains were sequenced, and detectable features were limited by the absence of alpha or paired-chain data. Presence/absence analyses assumed roughly uniform sequencing depth across donors, an assumption that may not hold. Strong co-occurrence of HLA alleles, especially DR and DQ, made assigning TCR associations to individual alleles difficult. A later analysis found that TCR association rates varied across HLA loci, with DRB1 alleles showing the most associated TCRs and HLA-C alleles the fewest. A further reported finding was that TCR beta sequences accurately predicted the HLA-A and HLA-B alleles for most subjects in the first cohort. Because HLA typing was unavailable for some donors at each locus, only the typed subset was used in association tests. In an earlier analysis of 587 of the donors, most TCR beta V segments appeared in productive rearrangements about 87% or about 30% of the time, broadly matching IMGT annotations. At a false discovery rate of 0.05, a later analysis linked some 18,000 TCR beta sequences to specific HLA alleles. Because counts were too low, about 15 rarely observed V segments, including chromosome 9 orphons, were left out of the earlier analysis of a few hundred of the donors. For the cohort, immune exposure information was limited to CMV serostatus. Some IMGT-functional V segments, including TRBV6-2 and TRBV6-3, could not be told apart with the 87-base-pair reads, so those segments were excluded. In both the original and validation cohorts, the classifier was reported to diagnose cytomegalovirus status with high specificity and sensitivity. According to a later analysis, most CMV-associated TCR beta chains appeared to be HLA-restricted, and the HLA associations seemed to be driven largely by CMV exposure. A total of about 150 TCR beta chains were listed by the study as associated with cytomegalovirus. In vitro tests confirmed that a few of the cytomegalovirus-associated TCR beta chains recognize cytomegalovirus antigens. In a later analysis, HLA-associated TCR beta chains were found to be more clonally expanded and to have lower generation probabilities than equally common non-associated chains. A later genetic analysis reported fewer N-insertions in productive TCRs among donors in an Asian-associated ancestry cluster than the roughly 720-donor mean. A later genetic analysis associated a missense DCLRE1C variant with V-gene and J-gene trimming of TCR beta chains, and an independent cohort replicated the association. According to the authors, the approach could potentially be generalized to other disease states and immunological phenotypes. The sequencing pipeline was judged likely to have produced a cluster of highly shared sequence variants as a technical artifact. Correlated functional status among segregating V segments might reflect linkage disequilibrium, but an unknown experimental factor could not be ruled out. Several of the top co-occurrence clusters appeared to be linked to parvovirus B19, influenza, CMV and Epstein-Barr virus, according to a later analysis.

As for this clone: No antigen is known for it. Base-call qualities are not available, and no considerably larger clone is one nucleotide away.

The cohort consisted of approximately 690 healthy bone marrow donors. At the time of sampling, all cohort members were nominally healthy, though unrecorded immune exposures were likely present. The donor was CMV seropositive and was included in the group of 270 or so seropositive cohort members. Each donor provided a peripheral blood sample, and peripheral blood mononuclear cells were used for TCR beta sequencing. The Qiagen DNeasy Blood Extraction Kit was used to extract genomic DNA from the blood cell samples. The CDR3 spans 15 residues, from the cysteine through the phenylalanine. Only the CDR3 region is kept as DNA, spanning 45 bases read in frame from base 1. The germline V gene encodes CDR1 SEHNR and CDR2 FQNEAQ (reference sequence). The germline ends are 13 bases apart after V is trimmed by 5 bases and J by 3 bases.

This receptor chain uses TRBV7-9 and TRBJ2-2; a weak D assignment points to TRBD1 (6 bases agree). The clonotype was recovered from a woman aged 18-35 years in good health and CMV-seropositive. Sequencing was performed on PBMCs. The CDR3 loop reads CASSGGGADTGELFF. In nucleotides, the sequence is TGTGCCAGCAGCGGTGGGGGCGCGGACACCGGGGAGCTGTTTTTT.